The sequence of this T cell receptor (beta chain) was determined in a study of T-cell reconstitution after alpha-beta-depleted transplantation in children (dated by TCRdb to 2015 to 2016). The study in broad terms: T-cell immune reconstitution after TCRalphabeta/CD19-depleted allogeneic hematopoietic cell transplantation in children was quantitatively tracked in the study by means of TCR repertoire profiling. Summary of the overall study and its limitations: In some patients, the high TCRbeta diversity seen at day 60 was put down to recipient T cells and intrathymic progenitors that had survived conditioning. Over subsequent months, a decline in hyperexpanded clone frequencies was noted, and after one year, T-cell counts and TCRbeta diversity were mostly ascribed to newly produced T cells. The apparently early recovery of alphabetaT-cell counts about two months after transplant reportedly depended on only several hundred rapidly expanded clones that came from non-depleted graft cells.

Sequences DFQATT (CDR1) and SNEGSKA (CDR2) are obtained from the germline V gene (reference sequence). The V end loses 0 bases and the J end loses 5 bases, and a stretch of 19 bases separates them. The CDR3 numbers 16 residues from cysteine through phenylalanine. Left in the record is the CDR3 DNA by itself, 48 bases read in frame from the first base. Sample treatment or condition, as interpreted from the label and publication: allogeneic hematopoietic cell transplantation with graft depleted of TCRalphabeta T cells and CD19 B cells. TCRalphabeta/CD19-depleted allogeneic hematopoietic cell grafts were given to the transplant recipients, all of whom were children. This clonotype was seen repeatedly, ten times or more. There is no known antigen for this receptor. There are no base qualities to consult, and no much larger clone falls within one base. Library generation was performed with PCR. The sequencing machine was an Illumina HiSeq 2500. TCR libraries were prepared with molecular barcoding, using unique molecular identifiers to normalize TCRbeta repertoire quantification. TCRdb reran the public reads through fastp at Q25 and MiXCR, keeping productive beta chains. One record per CDR3 amino acid sequence lists the most common genes and DNA. The sample table lists around 300,000 distinct CDR3 sequences, 9.5% to 13% of them with a count of one. Together, the top ten hold about a quarter of the sample.

The sequence joins TRBV20-1 to TRBJ2-5; tentative D gene TRBD2, with 5 bases matching. The material was peripheral blood, obtained 180 days after TCRalphabeta/CD19-depleted stem cell transplant. This TCR derives from a male patient aged 2-15 years who had a stem cell transplant for chronic granulomatous disease, so the T cells may come from the graft donor. In nucleotides, the sequence is TGCAGTGCTAGAGATTGGAGGTCAACTACTTCTGAGACCCAGTACTTC. Translated, it gives CSARDWRSTTSETQYF.